This T cell receptor (beta chain) is from a study of T-cell reconstitution after alpha-beta-depleted transplantation in children. The CDR3 spans 12 residues. Trimming pared 1 base from V and 8 bases from J, leaving 8 bases between. CDR1 and CDR2 (germline): LGHNT, FRNRAP. This clonotype was counted between two and nine times. The antigen is unknown. The study's findings and limits: It was newly produced T cells that mostly accounted for T-cell counts and diversity one year after transplant. The high TCRbeta diversity at day 60 in some patients came from surviving recipient T cells and thymic progenitors.

TCRbeta library construction was performed incorporating unique molecular identifiers. TCRdb reprocessed the PCR reads via MiXCR and lists one record per CDR3 protein. The repertoire holds 450,000 to 550,000 distinct CDR3 sequences, about 10% seen once, with approximately 15% in the top ten. V and J are TRBV12-5 and TRBJ1-1; D ambiguous. This receptor was identified in a female patient aged 2-9 years who had a stem cell transplant for aplastic anemia, so the T cells may come from the graft donor. The sample was PBMCs, mostly from graft donor cells, taken 180 days after TCRalphabeta/CD19-depleted stem cell transplant. The CDR3 DNA follows: TGTGCTAGTGGTTTGGCGCAGTCCGAAGCTTTCTTT. It is translated as CASGLAQSEAFF.